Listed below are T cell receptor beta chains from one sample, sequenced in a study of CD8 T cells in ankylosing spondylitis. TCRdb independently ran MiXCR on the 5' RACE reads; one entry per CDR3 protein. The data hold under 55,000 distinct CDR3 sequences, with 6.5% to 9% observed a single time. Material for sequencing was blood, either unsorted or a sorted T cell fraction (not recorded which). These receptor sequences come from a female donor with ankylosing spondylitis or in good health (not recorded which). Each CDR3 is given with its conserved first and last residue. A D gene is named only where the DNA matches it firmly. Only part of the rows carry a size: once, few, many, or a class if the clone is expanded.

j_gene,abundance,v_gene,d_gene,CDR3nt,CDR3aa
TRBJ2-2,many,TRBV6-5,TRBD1,TGTGCGACAGGGTCTAACACCGGGGAGCTGTTTTTT,CATGSNTGELFF
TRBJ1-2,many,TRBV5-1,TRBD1,TGCGCCAGCAGCTACACGGGACAGGGCAATGGCTACACCTTC,CASSYTGQGNGYTF
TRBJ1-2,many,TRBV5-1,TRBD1,TGCGCCAGCAGCCATGGACAGGCCGATAGGTTTGGCTACACCTTC,CASSHGQADRFGYTF
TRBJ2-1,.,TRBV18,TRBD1,TGTGCCAGCTCACCACCGGGACAGGACTACAATGAGCAGTTCTTC,CASSPPGQDYNEQFF
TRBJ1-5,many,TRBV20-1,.,TGCAGTGCTAGACAGGGGTATAGCAATCAGCCCCAGCATTTT,CSARQGYSNQPQHF
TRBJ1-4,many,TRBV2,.,TGTGCCAGCCGGGGCGGTGCGAATGAAAAACTGTTTTTT,CASRGGANEKLFF
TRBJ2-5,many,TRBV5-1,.,TGCGCCAGCAGCAGGGGTGGCCAAGATCAAGAGACCCAGTACTTC,CASSRGGQDQETQYF
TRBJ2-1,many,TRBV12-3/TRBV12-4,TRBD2,TGTGCCAGCAGTTCTACGGAGCGGGGGGGCTACAATGAGCAGTTCTTC,CASSSTERGGYNEQFF
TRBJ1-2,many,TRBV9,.,TGTGCCAGCAGCGTCTCCACGCGAACTAACTATGGCTACACCTTC,CASSVSTRTNYGYTF
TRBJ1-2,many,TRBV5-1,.,TGCGCCAGCAGCTTGGCTTTAGGGGGTGGCTACACCTTC,CASSLALGGGYTF
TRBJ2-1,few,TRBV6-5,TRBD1,TGTGCCAGCAGTTGGGACAGGGGTGGCAATGAGCAGTTCTTC,CASSWDRGGNEQFF
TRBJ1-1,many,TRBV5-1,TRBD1,TGCGCCAGCAGCGCTGGACAGGGAGGCACTGAAGCTTTCTTT,CASSAGQGGTEAFF
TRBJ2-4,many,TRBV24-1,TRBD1,TGTGCCACCGAGGAGACAGGGGGATCCGATTGGGGCATTCAGTACTTC,CATEETGGSDWGIQYF
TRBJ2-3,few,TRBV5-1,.,TGCGCCAGCAGCTTGGGGACTCCCCCCACAGATACGCAGTATTTT,CASSLGTPPTDTQYF